The 27 T cell receptor beta chains in this list originate from one sample, sequenced in a study of cytomegalovirus exposure and HLA in healthy donors. Primers included in the PCR were 60 Vbeta and 13 Jbeta primers. Libraries were prepared by immunoSEQ multiplex PCR; TCRdb keeps only in-frame clonotypes and omits some of them. The sample includes approximately 150,000 clones, 70% to 80% of them seen just once. The sample consisted of PBMCs. All receptors derive from a female donor in good health and CMV-seronegative.

V gene TRBV6-1 combines with J gene TRBJ2-5; TRBD1 might be the D (5 bases). CDR3 length: 14 amino acids. V was shortened by 6 bases and J by 5 bases, with 16 bases between the two germline ends. From germline, CDR1 is MNHNS and CDR2 SASEGT. As DNA, the CDR3 is TGTGCCAGCAGCCTCAGGGCAGGGTCCGAGACCCAGTACTTC. This sequence encodes CASSLRAGSETQYF.

This clone rates as medium-sized. Other DNA sequences of this sample code for an identical CDR3. CDR3 nucleotides: TGTGCCAGCAGTGATTCTAGCGGGGCGACAGATACGCAGTATTTT. Its translation is CASSDSSGATDTQYF. V and J are TRBV6-4 and TRBJ2-3, with TRBD2 matching over 9 bases. Germline lookup yields CDR1 MRHNA and CDR2 SNTAGT. V lost 3 bases, J lost 3 bases, and 4 bases stayed unmatched. The CDR3 runs to 15 residues.

The table lists this clone with a few counts. This rearrangement joins TRBV9 to TRBJ1-2, with 7 nucleotides matching TRBD1. Per the germline V gene, CDR1 is SGDLS and CDR2 is YYNGEE. This CDR3 is 14 amino acids long. V gave up 3 bases and J gave up 3 bases; unmatched junction bases: 5. CDR3 DNA: TGTGCCAGCAGCGCATCGGGACAGTACTATGGCTACACCTTC. Its protein is CASSASGQYYGYTF.

This clone was observed a handful of times. V and J are TRBV27 and TRBJ1-5, with 8 nucleotides matching TRBD1. Germline trimming cut 5 bases from V and 0 bases from J; bases unmatched to any gene: 12. Germline V gene data show CDR1 as MNHEY and CDR2 as SMNVEV (reference sequence). The CDR3 consists of 18 residues. The CDR3 is CASSARLKTGASNQPQHF. DNA of the CDR3: TGTGCCAGCAGTGCACGTCTCAAGACAGGGGCTAGCAATCAGCCCCAGCATTTT.

The chain combines TRBV5-4 with TRBJ2-7; maybe TRBD1 (8 bases). The CDR3 sequence is 13 residues long. Trimming removed 5 bases from V and 10 bases from J, with 19 bases in between. Germline assignment: CDR1 SGHNT and CDR2 YYREEE (reference sequence). The CDR3 DNA reads as TGTGCCAGCAGGATACAGGGGGGGGCCGAACAGTACTTC. It codes for CASRIQGGAEQYF.

The chain combines TRBV5-6 with TRBJ1-2, with 8 bases matching TRBD1. This CDR3 region has 13 residues. Germline loops: CDR1 SGHDT, CDR2 YYEEEE. J gave up 6 bases and V 4 bases, and 5 bases lay outside the gene matches. For the CDR3, the DNA is TGTGCCAGCAGCCCCGACAGGGGTAATGGCTACACCTTC. It encodes CASSPDRGNGYTF.

The chain carries TRBV6-5 and TRBJ1-6, with a weak D call TRBD1 (5 bases). The germline gives CDR1 MNHEY, CDR2 SVGAGI. V dropped 5 bases and J dropped 9 bases, with 8 bases sitting between them. The CDR3 extends over 12 amino acids. The CDR3 sequence: CASSDRGSPLHF. In DNA form, the CDR3 reads TGTGCCAGCAGTGATAGGGGTTCACCCCTCCACTTT.

This rearrangement joins TRBV6-5 to TRBJ1-2, with TRBD1 matching over 7 bases. Germline loops: CDR1 MNHEY, CDR2 SVGAGI. The CDR3 consists of 15 residues. Trimming cost V 2 bases and J 10 bases; bases outside gene matches: 13. The CDR3 loop reads CASSYGQAWGLSYTF. The CDR3 DNA reads as TGTGCCAGCAGTTACGGACAGGCTTGGGGACTCTCCTACACCTTC.

This rearrangement joins TRBV10-1 to TRBJ1-3; 9 bases are shared with TRBD1. V was pared by 2 bases and J by 5 bases, with 10 bases of the junction left unmatched. The CDR3 covers 17 residues. Looked up from germline, CDR1 is WNHNN and CDR2 is SYGVQD (reference sequence). This chain's CDR3 is CASSELRGGQGRNTIYF. Here the CDR3 DNA reads TGCGCCAGCAGTGAGCTACGGGGGGGACAGGGTAGAAACACCATATATTTT.

The chain is built from TRBV6-5 and TRBJ2-1, with D maybe TRBD1 (5 bases). The CDR3 totals 12 residues. Germline V gene lookup returns CDR1 MNHEY and CDR2 SVGAGI. V was cut by 2 bases and J by 14 bases, with 13 bases left in between. The CDR3 spells CASSYPGQGEFF. Here the CDR3 DNA reads TGTGCCAGCAGTTACCCTGGGCAGGGCGAGTTCTTC.

The V call is TRBV10-3, the J call TRBJ2-2; 10 positions agree with TRBD1. Looked up from germline, CDR1 is ENHRY and CDR2 is SYGVKD. The CDR3 is 15 amino acids. The V segment lost 6 bases and the J segment 7 bases; nucleotides outside the gene matches: 8. The CDR3 sequence: CAIRETGGEGGELFF. The CDR3 coding sequence is TGTGCCATCAGGGAGACAGGGGGCGAGGGCGGGGAGCTGTTTTTT.

The chain is built from TRBV11-2 and TRBJ2-1; 13 bases are a match to TRBD2. CDR1 and CDR2 (germline): SGHAT, FQNNGV. V lost 5 bases and J lost 7; bases outside the gene matches: 11. This CDR3 region has 17 residues. CDR3 sequence: CASSPWTSGSIHNEQFF. The DNA for the CDR3 is TGTGCCAGCAGCCCGTGGACTAGCGGGAGTATCCATAATGAGCAGTTCTTC.

This clone turned up a few times. V usage is TRBV9 and J usage is TRBJ1-4; D gene uncertain. Trimming took 4 bases from V and 2 from J, leaving 18 bases between them. The CDR3 contains 17 residues. CDR1 SGDLS and CDR2 YYNGEE come from the germline V gene. CDR3 residues: CASSPEGIGQTNEKLFF. In nucleotides, the CDR3 is TGTGCCAGCAGCCCAGAGGGTATAGGCCAGACTAATGAAAAACTGTTTTTT.

This chain uses TRBV30 with TRBJ2-7; tentative D call: TRBD2 (6 bases). There are 14 residues in the CDR3. The V end lost 4 bases, the J end lost 3 bases, and 16 bases lay between the germline ends. Germline V gene data show CDR1 as GTSNPN and CDR2 as SVGIG (reference sequence). CDR3 region: CAWTHPSGVYEQYF. The CDR3 coding sequence is TGTGCCTGGACCCACCCTTCGGGGGTCTACGAGCAGTACTTC.

The gene calls are TRBV18 and TRBJ1-1, with D perhaps matching TRBD1 (5 bases). Germline CDR1 and CDR2: KGHSH and LQKENI. Between the trimmed V and J ends, which lost 0 bases and 7 bases, there was a span of 9 bases. CDR3 length: 13 residues. The CDR3 is CASSPPGVGEAFF. The DNA for the CDR3 is TGTGCCAGCTCACCACCAGGGGTAGGTGAAGCTTTCTTT.

This clone was seen only a few times. This chain uses TRBV25-1 with TRBJ2-2, with a weak D call TRBD1 (6 bases). Germline lookup yields CDR1 MGHDK and CDR2 SYGVNS. This CDR3 spans 14 amino acids. Trimming took 3 bases from V and 5 from J, leaving 10 bases between them. The CDR3 DNA is TGTGCCAGCAGTGAGTACAGGGAGACCGGGGAGCTGTTTTTT. Residues: CASSEYRETGELFF.

A single count supports this clone. This sequence joins TRBV10-2 and TRBJ1-5; 8 bases fit TRBD1. CDR1 WSHSY and CDR2 SAAADI come from the germline V gene. CDR3 length equals 15 residues. Trimming took 2 bases from V and 7 from J; bases not matched to a gene: 7. The CDR3 loop is CASSEPSGGEQPQHF. The CDR3 nucleotides are TGCGCCAGCAGTGAGCCCTCAGGGGGCGAACAGCCCCAGCATTTT.

This clone was observed once. The chain recombines TRBV11-3 with TRBJ1-2; 7 bases map to TRBD1. The length of the CDR3 is 14 residues. Germline V gene lookup returns CDR1 SGHNT and CDR2 YENEEA. The ends lost 6 bases at V and 4 bases at J; junction bases unmatched: 8. The CDR3 spells CASSSDRAGYGYTF. As DNA, the CDR3 is TGTGCCAGCAGTTCCGACAGGGCTGGCTATGGCTACACCTTC.

This clone was recorded once. The chain uses TRBV6-1 and TRBJ2-7; possibly TRBD1 for D (5 bases). Germline V gene sequence: CDR1 MNHNS, CDR2 SASEGT. The ends were cut back, 5 bases at V and 2 bases at J, with 16 bases in the middle. CDR3 length equals 15 residues. As DNA, the CDR3 is TGTGCCAGCAGTCGATCATTCCAGGGTACCTACGAGCAGTACTTC. Protein: CASSRSFQGTYEQYF.

CDR3 residues: CASRPREGYGYTF. The CDR3 coding sequence is TGTGCCAGCAGACCGCGGGAGGGTTATGGCTACACCTTC. The V call is TRBV7-9, the J call TRBJ1-2; D is unresolved. V was cut by 6 bases and J by 5 bases, with 13 bases left in between. The CDR3 loop spans 13 amino acids. Germline V gene data show CDR1 as SEHNR and CDR2 as FQNEAQ (reference sequence).

The V and J genes are TRBV19 and TRBJ1-4; 7 positions agree with TRBD1. This CDR3 has 14 residues. Trimming took 6 bases from V and 4 from J; bases not matched to a gene: 5. The germline V gene encodes CDR1 LNHDA and CDR2 SQIVND (reference sequence). The CDR3, as DNA: TGTGCCAGTAGACAGACAGGGATTAATGAAAAACTGTTTTTT. Translating gives CASRQTGINEKLFF.

J is TRBJ2-5 and V is TRBV7-8, with D unresolved. The germline V and J ends were trimmed by 2 bases and 2 bases, with 12 bases remaining between them. The CDR3 is made up of 15 amino acids. The germline V gene has CDR1 SGHVS and CDR2 FQNEAQ. The CDR3 sequence: CASSLIGGAQETQYF. In nucleotides, the CDR3 is TGTGCCAGCAGCTTAATTGGTGGAGCACAAGAGACCCAGTACTTC.

The V and J genes are TRBV5-6 and TRBJ2-6; possibly TRBD2 for D (6 bases). The CDR3 runs 17 residues. V was trimmed by 2 bases and J by 0 bases, leaving 12 bases between them. Germline V lookup: CDR1 SGHDT, CDR2 YYEEEE. The CDR3 loop reads CASSFRRVPSGANVLTF. CDR3 nucleotide sequence: TGTGCCAGCAGCTTTAGGAGGGTTCCCTCTGGGGCCAACGTCCTGACTTTC. The variable domain in full, with the rest retrieved from reference TRBV5-6 and TRBJ2-6, is DAGVTQSPTHLIKTRGQQVTLRCSPKSGHDTVSWYQQALGQGPQFIFQYYEEEERQRGNFPDRFSGHQFPNYSSELNVNALLLGDSALYLCASSFRRVPSGANVLTFGAGSRLTVL.

The rearrangement links TRBV5-1 to TRBJ1-4, with D possibly matching TRBD1 (5 bases). Germline V lookup: CDR1 SGHRS, CDR2 YFSETQ. CDR3 length: 14 amino acids. The germline V and J ends were trimmed by 1 base and 1 base, with 5 bases remaining between them. The DNA for the CDR3 is TGCGCCAGCAGCTTGCAGGGAACTAATGAAAAACTGTTTTTT. Its protein is CASSLQGTNEKLFF.

The rearrangement links TRBV28 to TRBJ2-7; 9 nucleotides agree with TRBD1. Looked up from germline, CDR1 is MDHEN and CDR2 is SYDVKM. V lost 6 bases, J lost 5 bases, and 8 bases stayed unmatched. CDR3 size: 14 residues. This CDR3 reads CASSTGTGRNEQYF. CDR3 sequence (DNA): TGTGCCAGCAGCACCGGGACAGGGAGGAACGAGCAGTACTTC.

This clone was seen just once. This sequence joins TRBV28 and TRBJ2-3, with a possible D match to TRBD1 (6 bases). V was clipped by 6 bases and J by 0 bases, with 16 bases between them. CDR3 length: 16 residues. CDR1 MDHEN and CDR2 SYDVKM come from the germline V gene. CDR3 DNA sequence: TGTGCCAGCAGCCGACCACAGGGATCTAGCACAGATACGCAGTATTTT. It yields the protein CASSRPQGSSTDTQYF.

This clone came up a few times. The chain employs TRBV11-2 and TRBJ1-1, with 7 bases fitting TRBD1. The length of the CDR3 is 15 residues. The germline CDR1 and CDR2 sequences are SGHAT and FQNNGV. The V gene end was trimmed by 2 bases and the J gene end by 0 bases; junction bases not matched to a gene: 3. The CDR3 here is CASSLRTGMNTEAFF. CDR3 in DNA: TGTGCCAGCAGCTTAAGGACAGGTATGAACACTGAAGCTTTCTTT. The full variable domain, completed using reference TRBV11-2 and TRBJ1-1, is EAGVAQSPRYKIIEKRQSVAFWCNPISGHATLYWYQQILGQGPKLLIQFQNNGVVDDSQLPKDRFSAERLKGVDSTLKIQPAKLEDSAVYLCASSLRTGMNTEAFFGQGTRLTVV.